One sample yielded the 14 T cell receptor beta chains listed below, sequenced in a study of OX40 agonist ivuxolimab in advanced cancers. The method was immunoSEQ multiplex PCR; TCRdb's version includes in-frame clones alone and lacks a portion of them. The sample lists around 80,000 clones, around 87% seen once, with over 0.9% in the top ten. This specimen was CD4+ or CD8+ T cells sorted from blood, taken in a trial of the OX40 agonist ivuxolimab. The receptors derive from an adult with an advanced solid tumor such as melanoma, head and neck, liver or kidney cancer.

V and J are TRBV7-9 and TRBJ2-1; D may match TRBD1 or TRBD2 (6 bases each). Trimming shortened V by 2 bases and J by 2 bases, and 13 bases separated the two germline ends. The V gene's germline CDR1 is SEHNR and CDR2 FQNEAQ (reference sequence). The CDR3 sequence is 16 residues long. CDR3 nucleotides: TGTGCCAGCAGCTTAACGCGGGACACAACCTACAATGAGCAGTTCTTC. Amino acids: CASSLTRDTTYNEQFF.

In DNA, the CDR3 is TGTGCCAGCAGCGTTACTACAGGGGGCGCAGAGACCCAGTACTTC. Translating it yields CASSVTTGGAETQYF. The chain recombines TRBV11-2 with TRBJ2-5, with 9 bases matching TRBD1. V gave up 5 bases and J gave up 4 bases; unmatched junction bases: 8. The CDR3 contains 15 residues. In germline, CDR1 is SGHAT, CDR2 FQNNGV.

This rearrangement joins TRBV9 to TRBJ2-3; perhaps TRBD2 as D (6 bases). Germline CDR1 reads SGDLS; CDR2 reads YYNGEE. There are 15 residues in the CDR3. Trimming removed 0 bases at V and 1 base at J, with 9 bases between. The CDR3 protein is CASSVDGGGTDTQYF. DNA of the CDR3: TGTGCCAGCAGCGTAGACGGGGGAGGCACAGATACGCAGTATTTT.

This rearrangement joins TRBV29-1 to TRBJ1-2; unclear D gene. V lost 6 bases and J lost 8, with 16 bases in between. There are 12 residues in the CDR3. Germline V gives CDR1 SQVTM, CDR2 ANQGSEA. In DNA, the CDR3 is TGCAGCGTGGGGTCCGCAAGCCCCGGCTACACCTTC. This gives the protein CSVGSASPGYTF.

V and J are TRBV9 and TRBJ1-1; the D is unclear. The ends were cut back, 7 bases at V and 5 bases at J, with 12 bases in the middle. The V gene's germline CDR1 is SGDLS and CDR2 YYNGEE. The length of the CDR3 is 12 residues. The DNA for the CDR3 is TGTGCCAGCGGGATTTCGGGGACTGAAGCTTTCTTT. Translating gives CASGISGTEAFF.

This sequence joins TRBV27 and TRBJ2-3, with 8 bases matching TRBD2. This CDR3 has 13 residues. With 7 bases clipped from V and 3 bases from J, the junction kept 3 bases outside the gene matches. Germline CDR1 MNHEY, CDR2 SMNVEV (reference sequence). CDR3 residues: CASKKRGTDTQYF. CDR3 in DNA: TGTGCCAGCAAAAAGCGGGGGACAGATACGCAGTATTTT.

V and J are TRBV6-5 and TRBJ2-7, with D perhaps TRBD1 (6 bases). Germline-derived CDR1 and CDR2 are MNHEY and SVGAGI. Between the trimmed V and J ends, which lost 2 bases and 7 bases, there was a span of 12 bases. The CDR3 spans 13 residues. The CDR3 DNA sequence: TGTGCCAGCAGTTACGGAACAGGGCGAGAGCAGTACTTC. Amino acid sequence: CASSYGTGREQYF.

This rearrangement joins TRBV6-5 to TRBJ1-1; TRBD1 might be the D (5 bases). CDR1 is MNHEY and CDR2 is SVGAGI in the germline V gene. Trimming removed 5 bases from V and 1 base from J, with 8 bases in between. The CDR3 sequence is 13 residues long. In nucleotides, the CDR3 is TGTGCCAGCAGTCTCACAGGGAACACTGAAGCTTTCTTT. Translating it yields CASSLTGNTEAFF.

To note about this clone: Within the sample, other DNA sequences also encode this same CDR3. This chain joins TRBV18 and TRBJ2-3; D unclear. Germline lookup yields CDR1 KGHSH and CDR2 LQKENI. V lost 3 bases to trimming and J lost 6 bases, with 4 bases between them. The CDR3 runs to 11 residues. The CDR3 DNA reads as TGTGCCAGCTCACCTATTGATACGCAGTATTTT. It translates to CASSPIDTQYF.

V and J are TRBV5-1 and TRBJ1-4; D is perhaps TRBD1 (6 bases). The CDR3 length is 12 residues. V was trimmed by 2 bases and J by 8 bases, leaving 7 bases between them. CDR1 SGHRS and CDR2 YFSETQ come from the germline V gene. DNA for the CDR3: TGCGCCAGCAGCTTAACAGGGGAAAAACTGTTTTTT. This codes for CASSLTGEKLFF.

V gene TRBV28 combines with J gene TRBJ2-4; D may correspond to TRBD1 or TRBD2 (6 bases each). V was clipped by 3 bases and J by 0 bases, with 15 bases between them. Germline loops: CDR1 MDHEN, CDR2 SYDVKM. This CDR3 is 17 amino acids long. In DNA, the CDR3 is TGTGCCAGCAGTTTGAGGGGGACTCGGCTAGCCAAAAACATTCAGTACTTC. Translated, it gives CASSLRGTRLAKNIQYF.

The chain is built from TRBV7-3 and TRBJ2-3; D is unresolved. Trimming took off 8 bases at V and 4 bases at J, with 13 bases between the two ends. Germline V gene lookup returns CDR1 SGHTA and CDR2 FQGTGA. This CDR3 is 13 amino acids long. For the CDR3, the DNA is TGTGCCAGCCAGCTAGGTAGGGCAGATACGCAGTATTTT. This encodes CASQLGRADTQYF.

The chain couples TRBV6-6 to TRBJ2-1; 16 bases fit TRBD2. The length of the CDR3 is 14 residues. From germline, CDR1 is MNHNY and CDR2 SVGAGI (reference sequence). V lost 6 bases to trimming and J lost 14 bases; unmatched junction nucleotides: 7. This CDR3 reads CASSLGLAGGYEFF. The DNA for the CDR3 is TGTGCCAGCAGCCTGGGACTAGCGGGAGGGTATGAGTTCTTC.

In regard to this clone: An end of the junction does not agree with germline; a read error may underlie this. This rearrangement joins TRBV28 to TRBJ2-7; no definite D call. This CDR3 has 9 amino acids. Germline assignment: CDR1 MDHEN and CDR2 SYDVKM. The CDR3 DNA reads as TGTGCCAGCAGTCCGCCCCCCTCCTTC. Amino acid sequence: CASSPPPSF.